The 17 T cell receptor beta chains below were found in one sample sequenced in a study of Graves' ophthalmopathy and Graves' hyperthyroidism. The study amplified TCR beta CDR3 regions using RNA transcripts. Second-round multiplex PCR came after first-round RT-PCR with HTBI primers. TCRdb redid the calling of the multiplex PCR reads with MiXCR, one entry per CDR3 protein. The repertoire consists of about 400,000 distinct CDR3 sequences, with around 16% occurring once and the leading ten covering around 1.5%. Material: peripheral blood. All receptors derive from a woman under 30 with Graves' ophthalmopathy.

In its sample, this clonotype was seen many times. The chain carries TRBV6-2 or TRBV6-3 and TRBJ2-5; no definite D call. The CDR3 extends over 14 amino acids. Trimming pared 3 bases from V and 1 base from J, leaving 9 bases between. The germline gives CDR1 MNHEY, CDR2 SVGEGT. The CDR3 is CASSYSLIQETQYF. The DNA for the CDR3 is TGTGCCAGCAGTTATTCCCTCATCCAAGAGACCCAGTACTTC.

This clonotype was detected many times. This chain links TRBV20-1 with TRBJ1-5, with 8 bases that match TRBD1. Germline lookup yields CDR1 DFQATT and CDR2 SNEGSKA (reference sequence). CDR3 size: 15 residues. The trim removed 4 bases at V and 4 bases at J, leaving 9 bases unmatched. Here the CDR3 reads CSAIGQGVWNQPQHF. CDR3 in DNA: TGCAGTGCTATAGGACAGGGAGTATGGAATCAGCCCCAGCATTTT.

This clonotype was seen ten or more times. The chain recombines TRBV18 with TRBJ1-6, with D possibly TRBD1 on 6 matching bases. Germline V CDR1 and CDR2: KGHSH, LQKENI. Deletions cut 2 bases from V and 7 bases from J, with 9 bases between. The CDR3 runs to 14 residues. The CDR3 bases are TGTGCCAGCTCACCAGACAGGCTCAATTCACCCCTCCACTTT. Translated, it gives CASSPDRLNSPLHF.

This clonotype was found many times. V usage is TRBV6-1 and J usage is TRBJ2-7; D is ambiguous. Trimming stripped 7 bases from V and 0 bases from J, with 10 bases between. CDR1 and CDR2 (germline): MNHNS, SASEGT. CDR3 length: 13 amino acids. Here the CDR3 DNA reads TGTGCCAGCATGGAAGGGAACTCCTACGAGCAGTACTTC. Protein product: CASMEGNSYEQYF.

This clonotype is a singleton in its sample. J is TRBJ1-1 and V is TRBV27; D is unclear. The V end was cut by 5 bases, the J end by 4 bases, with 20 bases between. Germline lookup yields CDR1 MNHEY and CDR2 SMNVEV (reference sequence). The length of the CDR3 is 16 residues. The CDR3 nucleotides are TGTGCCAGCAGTCGTTTTGCAGGAATGGAAGGCACTGAAGCTTTCTTT. It codes for CASSRFAGMEGTEAFF.

This clonotype was counted many times. The CDR3 bases are TGTGCCTGGAGTGCATTCGTCCCTCCGAGAGCTTTCTTT. This translates into CAWSAFVPPRAFF. This chain links TRBV30 with TRBJ1-1; D ambiguous. V lost 1 base and J 10 bases, leaving 16 bases between the germline ends. This CDR3 is 13 amino acids long. In germline, CDR1 is GTSNPN, CDR2 SVGIG (reference sequence).

This clonotype was counted at least ten times. The rearrangement uses TRBV30 and TRBJ1-1; the match to TRBD1 covers 8 bases. This CDR3 region has 15 residues. CDR1 and CDR2 (germline): GTSNPN, SVGIG (reference sequence). V was clipped by 3 bases and J by 1 base; unmatched bases: 7. The CDR3 DNA reads as TGTGCCTGGAGCCTTAGACAGGGGACGAACACTGAAGCTTTCTTT. Its translation is CAWSLRQGTNTEAFF. The whole variable domain, filled in from reference TRBV30 and TRBJ1-1, reads SQTIHQWPATLVQPVGSPLSLECTVEGTSNPNLYWYRQAAGRGLQLLFYSVGIGQISSEVPQNLSASRPQDRQFILSSKKLLLSDSGFYLCAWSLRQGTNTEAFFGQGTRLTVV.

This clonotype was recorded at least ten times. The rearrangement joins TRBV24-1 to TRBJ1-2, with D unresolved. Trimming removed 4 bases from V and 3 bases from J, with 14 bases in between. The germline V gene has CDR1 KGHDR and CDR2 SFDVKD. CDR3 size: 15 residues. CDR3 bases: TGTGCCACCAGTGACCGAACAGTTAAGGACTATGGCTACACCTTC. Translating it yields CATSDRTVKDYGYTF.

This clonotype was recorded at least ten times. The chain recombines TRBV29-1 with TRBJ2-5; unclear D gene. The CDR3 is 11 residues long. Per the germline V gene, CDR1 is SQVTM and CDR2 is ANQGSEA. The V end lost 3 bases, the J end lost 5 bases, and 7 bases lay between the germline ends. Here the CDR3 reads CSVEEGETQYF. The CDR3 nucleotides are TGCAGCGTTGAGGAAGGGGAGACCCAGTACTTC.

This clonotype was counted at least ten times. This chain connects TRBV12-3 or TRBV12-4 to TRBJ1-2; D is perhaps TRBD1 (5 bases). Trimming removed 2 bases at V and 4 bases at J, with 20 bases between. CDR3 length: 17 residues. The DNA of the CDR3 is TGTGCCAGCAGTTTAACGTTGAGAGGGGCGATGGGCTATGGCTACACCTTC. This translates into CASSLTLRGAMGYGYTF.

This clonotype was counted at least ten times. The CDR3 nucleotides are TGCAGTGGTCAGGGTAACAGCTATGGCTACACCTTC. It translates to CSGQGNSYGYTF. The rearrangement joins TRBV20-1 to TRBJ1-2; perhaps TRBD1 as D (5 bases). The V end was cut by 7 bases, the J end by 4 bases, with 13 bases between. Per germline, CDR1 DFQATT and CDR2 SNEGSKA (reference sequence). The CDR3 runs 12 residues.

The rearrangement uses TRBV6-2 or TRBV6-3 and TRBJ2-7, with D maybe TRBD1 (5 bases). Per the germline V gene, CDR1 is MNHEY and CDR2 is SVGEGT. The CDR3 spans 15 residues. Between the trimmed V and J ends, which lost 8 bases and 3 bases, there was a span of 20 bases. The CDR3 loop is CASESRQGAGYEQYF. The CDR3, as DNA: TGTGCCAGCGAGTCCCGGCAAGGGGCCGGCTACGAGCAGTACTTC.

In this sample, this clonotype turned up many times. The rearrangement links TRBV30 to TRBJ1-2; 8 bases align to TRBD1. This CDR3 contains 16 residues. Trimming cost V 2 bases and J 3 bases; bases outside gene matches: 11. Germline CDR1 reads GTSNPN; CDR2 reads SVGIG (reference sequence). For the CDR3, the DNA is TGTGCCTGGAGTCTAGAGGGACAGGCGGGGGACTATGGCTACACCTTC. It is translated as CAWSLEGQAGDYGYTF.

The chain links TRBV30 to TRBJ1-2, with D perhaps TRBD1 (6 bases). There are 12 residues in the CDR3. The V end lost 1 base, the J end lost 7 bases, and 10 bases lay between the germline ends. Germline lookup yields CDR1 GTSNPN and CDR2 SVGIG (reference sequence). Written as DNA, the CDR3 is TGTGCCTGGAGTGCACAGGGTATTGGCTACACCTTC. Its translation: CAWSAQGIGYTF. Full variable domain (outside the CDR3, taken from reference TRBV30 and TRBJ1-2): SQTIHQWPATLVQPVGSPLSLECTVEGTSNPNLYWYRQAAGRGLQLLFYSVGIGQISSEVPQNLSASRPQDRQFILSSKKLLLSDSGFYLCAWSAQGIGYTFGSGTRLTVV.

This clonotype was observed at least ten times. The chain has TRBV6-2 or TRBV6-3 and TRBJ1-1; D gene ambiguous. This CDR3 has 12 residues. The germline V gene has CDR1 MNHEY and CDR2 SVGEGT. V was cut by 2 bases and J by 5 bases, with 6 bases left in between. The CDR3 coding sequence is TGTGCCAGCAGTTACAGGGATACTGAAGCTTTCTTT. Translated, it gives CASSYRDTEAFF.

This rearrangement joins TRBV6-2 or TRBV6-3 to TRBJ2-6; D tentatively fits TRBD1 or TRBD2 (5 bases each). V was shortened by 3 bases and J by 2 bases, with 8 bases between the two germline ends. The CDR3 runs to 15 residues. Germline V gene sequence: CDR1 MNHEY, CDR2 SVGEGT. CDR3 sequence: CASSYGGAGANVLTF. CDR3 sequence (DNA): TGTGCCAGCAGTTATGGGGGAGCTGGGGCCAACGTCCTGACTTTC.

This clonotype was found many times. The V call is TRBV19, the J call TRBJ2-7, with D perhaps TRBD1 or TRBD2 (6 bases each). The germline V and J ends were trimmed by 1 base and 5 bases, with 12 bases remaining between them. The CDR3 runs to 14 residues. Germline CDR1 reads LNHDA; CDR2 reads SQIVND (reference sequence). The CDR3 reads CASSIVSGADEQYF. The CDR3 coding sequence is TGTGCCAGTAGTATAGTCTCGGGGGCGGACGAGCAGTACTTC.